The rows below give T cell receptor beta chains drawn from one sample of a study of regulatory T cells in long-lasting Graves disease. TCRdb used MiXCR to reprocess the multiplex PCR reads, holding one entry per CDR3 protein. Altogether 300,000 to 400,000 distinct CDR3 sequences are present, around 15% being singletons, with the ten largest covering 30%. This sample also appeared in a second study, on T cells in Graves' hyperthyroidism and ophthalmopathy.

The sequencing used peripheral blood mononuclear cells (PBMCs), collected at new diagnosis, from a patient treated with antithyroid drugs. These receptors were taken from a middle-aged man with Graves disease. The CDR3 runs from the conserved cysteine through the conserved F or W. A D gene is named only where the DNA matches it firmly. Part of the rows lack a size; the others show once, few, many or a class for expanded clones.

TRBV12-3/TRBV12-4	TRBJ2-3	TRBD2	many	CASSFSGEADTQYF	TGTGCCAGCAGTTTTAGCGGGGAAGCAGATACGCAGTATTTT
TRBV20-1	TRBJ2-5	-	many	CSADVGGAGLGETQYF	TGCAGTGCAGACGTTGGAGGGGCAGGGTTAGGCGAGACCCAGTACTTC
TRBV6-5	TRBJ2-5	-	few	CASSYLEPGRGTQYF	TGTGCCAGCAGTTACTTAGAACCCGGCCGGGGGACCCAGTACTTC
TRBV9	TRBJ1-1	-	many	CASSVDGTEAFF	TGTGCCAGCAGCGTAGACGGGACTGAAGCTTTCTTT
TRBV2	TRBJ2-7	-	many	CASSVDSDEQYF	TGTGCCAGCAGTGTGGACAGTGACGAGCAGTACTTC
TRBV12-3/TRBV12-4	TRBJ1-6	-	many	CASSLGAGPTLHF	TGTGCCAGCAGTTTAGGGGCAGGTCCCACCCTCCACTTT
TRBV20-1	TRBJ2-1	TRBD1	many	CSLGGSGQGVYNEQFF	TGCAGTCTAGGGGGTTCGGGACAGGGCGTCTACAATGAGCAGTTCTTC
TRBV19	TRBJ2-6	TRBD1	-	CASRLAGQGAPGANVLTF	TGTGCCAGTAGACTTGCGGGACAGGGGGCGCCTGGGGCCAACGTCCTGACTTTC
TRBV11-3	TRBJ1-1	TRBD1	many	CASSFGRGRNTEAFF	TGTGCCAGCAGCTTCGGCAGGGGGCGAAACACTGAAGCTTTCTTT
TRBV29-1	TRBJ2-4	-	-	CSVGSQGRGAKNIQYF	TGCAGCGTTGGGAGCCAGGGGCGGGGGGCCAAAAACATTCAGTACTTC
TRBV2	TRBJ2-3	TRBD2	many	CASRGLAGAGTDTQYF	TGTGCCAGCAGAGGTCTAGCGGGGGCCGGCACAGATACGCAGTATTTT
TRBV29-1	TRBJ2-3	TRBD1	-	CSVGGIQGAGRTDTQYF	TGCAGCGTTGGAGGGATACAGGGGGCGGGGAGGACAGATACGCAGTATTTT
TRBV20-1	TRBJ2-1	-	many	CSAGTGIPIDEQFF	TGCAGTGCGGGGACCGGGATACCTATTGATGAGCAGTTCTTC
TRBV19	TRBJ2-3	TRBD1	few	CASSPSTGVTDTQYF	TGTGCCAGTAGTCCCTCCACAGGGGTCACAGATACGCAGTATTTT
TRBV5-1	TRBJ2-2	TRBD2	few	CASSETPSGGALGELFF	TGCGCCAGCAGCGAGACCCCTAGCGGGGGGGCCCTCGGGGAGCTGTTTTTT
TRBV3-1	TRBJ2-5	-	many	CASSQSRSQYF	TGTGCCAGCAGCCAATCTAGGTCCCAGTACTTC
TRBV20-1	TRBJ2-1	TRBD2	few	CSATTSGGAGYNEQFF	TGCAGTGCTACGACTAGCGGGGGGGCCGGGTACAATGAGCAGTTCTTC
TRBV28	TRBJ1-6	-	many	CASSFGGPPTSPLHF	TGTGCCAGCAGTTTTGGCGGACCGCCAACTTCACCCCTCCACTTT
TRBV7-2	TRBJ2-7	-	many	CASSPQAYEQYF	TGTGCCAGCAGTCCACAGGCGTACGAGCAGTACTTC
TRBV7-2	TRBJ2-7	-	many	CASSLWEVSYEQYF	TGTGCCAGCAGCTTGTGGGAGGTTTCCTACGAGCAGTACTTC
TRBV14	TRBJ2-1	TRBD2	many	CASSPLLLAGGNEQFF	TGTGCCAGCAGCCCACTACTACTAGCGGGGGGCAATGAGCAGTTCTTC
TRBV20-1	TRBJ1-2	TRBD1	-	CSARGMTGEDHGYTF	TGCAGTGCTAGAGGAATGACAGGGGAGGATCATGGCTACACCTTC
TRBV7-8	TRBJ2-3	-	many	CASSPEVGRDTQYF	TGTGCCAGCAGCCCAGAAGTGGGTCGCGATACGCAGTATTTT
TRBV12-3/TRBV12-4	TRBJ2-7	-	many	CASNGAAGEQYF	TGTGCCAGCAACGGTGCAGCCGGCGAGCAGTACTTC
TRBV6-2/TRBV6-3	TRBJ2-5	-	many	CASSAGVAETQYF	TGTGCCAGCAGTGCAGGGGTGGCGGAGACCCAGTACTTC
TRBV5-1	TRBJ2-2	-	many	CASSLAGSPNTGELFF	TGCGCCAGCAGCTTGGCCGGCAGCCCGAACACCGGGGAGCTGTTTTTT
TRBV5-1	TRBJ2-7	-	many	CASSLDGVGDEQYF	TGCGCCAGCAGCTTGGATGGAGTTGGCGACGAGCAGTACTTC
TRBV12-3/TRBV12-4	TRBJ2-7	-	few	CASSADIQGRKYF	TGTGCCAGCAGTGCGGACATTCAAGGGCGGAAGTACTTC